Sequencing of this T cell receptor (beta chain) was carried out in a study of blood T cell repertoires in COVID-19 (dated by TCRdb to about 2020). Turning to the overall study: Samples covering the acute and convalescent phases of COVID-19 were provided by collaborators in the United States, Italy and Spain. Deeply sampled blood TCRbeta repertoires from subjects exposed to, actively infected with, or recovered from COVID-19 were included in the dataset. The samples were drawn from two sources: the first 160 participants of the ongoing ImmuneRACE study, and approximately 1,300 subjects contributed by 6 global collaborators. The prospective study material was composed of cDNA or gDNA derived from T cells, B-cell-depleted T cells, or PBMCs. The repertoires were released in a freely available public database meant as a resource for research on the immune response to SARS-CoV-2. The sample metadata nearly always contained a de-identified subject ID, COVID-19 status, age in years and sex. Where available, HLA class I and class II types were taken from metadata supplied by the sample provider and were not determined by assay-based typing. Paper-wide results and their limitations: The quantity of clinical and demographic metadata differed by source and by participant and was supplied without curation.

Collaborating institutions collected whole blood in K2EDTA tubes following their own protocols. For TCRbeta analysis, collaborators shipped samples in one of three forms: frozen whole blood, isolated PBMCs, or DNA extracted from either of those sample types. TCRbeta CDR3 regions were amplified from genomic DNA using the immunoSEQ Assay, a bias-controlled multiplex PCR. The original methods were these. The number of nucleated cells in each sample was estimated from the amplification of reference gene primers within the assay. To quantify the absolute abundance of each unique TCRbeta CDR3 rearrangement, sequence reads were collapsed and filtered. For each sample, productive Simpson clonality was calculated as the square root of Simpson's diversity index across productive rearrangements. Imported from immuneACCESS, the table was reduced by TCRdb to in-frame sequences with V and J called. These copies leave out some clones; in studies compared against another copy, an unresolved V gene accounts for under half, and the cause of the remainder is not known. V and J calls and clone size are given by that table; D and trimming were obtained from the DNA. Here the sample has 100,000 or so clones; roughly 85% occur a single time. The ten largest clones capture approximately 2% of the sample.

Comment on this clone: Its binding antigen is unknown. No quality values exist for individual bases; no much larger clone is one base distant.

The junction shows trimming of 8 bases on V and 5 bases on J, plus 15 bases between the germline ends. The CDR3 covers 13 residues, taking in both the cysteine and the phenylalanine. The kept DNA is CDR3 alone, 39 bases in frame from the first base. Per the germline V gene, MDHEN is the CDR1 and SYDVKM is the CDR2. The receptor comes from a woman aged 70-85 years with active or convalescent COVID-19. The receptor chain draws on TRBV28 and TRBJ1-1; TRBD1 is a weak D gene call, 5 bases matching. Specimen: peripheral blood. CDR3 protein: CASGGRGRTEAFF. The bases read TGTGCCAGCGGAGGGAGGGGACGGACTGAAGCTTTCTTT.